This is a list of T cell receptor beta chains from one sample in a study of blood T cell repertoires in COVID-19. Repertoires were generated with immunoSEQ multiplex PCR, while TCRdb's copy carries only in-frame clones and drops some. The sample holds around 320,000 clones, roughly 88% seen once. Material: peripheral blood. Source of these receptors: a woman in her twenties or thirties who had recovered from COVID-19. CDR3s include the opening cysteine and the closing phenylalanine or tryptophan. The D gene is left open where the match is weak. The listing skips clone size in some rows; elsewhere it reads once, few, many or a size class.

>TRBD1|TRBV3-1/TRBV3-2|TRBJ1-2|NA
CASSQLGQGAYGYTF
TGTGCCAGCAGCCAACTAGGACAGGGGGCCTATGGCTACACCTTC
>TRBD1|TRBV5-8|TRBJ1-1|NA
CASSPRQGAKEAFF
TGTGCCAGCAGCCCTCGACAGGGGGCTAAGGAAGCTTTCTTT
>NA|TRBV15|TRBJ2-4|NA
CATSRQVRENIQYF
TGTGCCACCAGCAGACAGGTCCGAGAAAACATTCAGTACTTC
>NA|TRBV5-1|TRBJ1-4|NA
CASSFSGRDGKLFF
TGCGCCAGCAGCTTTAGTGGGCGGGACGGAAAACTGTTTTTT
>TRBD1|TRBV28|TRBJ2-7|NA
CATRDRKVPQYF
TGTGCCACCAGGGACAGGAAGGTACCGCAGTACTTC
>NA|TRBV28|TRBJ1-2|few
CASNSKTGFPYGYTF
TGTGCCAGCAATTCTAAAACAGGGTTTCCTTATGGCTACACCTTC
>NA|TRBV5-5|TRBJ1-1|few
CASSLVAPRTTEAFF
TGTGCCAGCAGCTTGGTCGCTCCTAGAACCACTGAAGCTTTCTTT
>TRBD1|TRBV4-3|TRBJ1-2|NA
CASSQAFRGTVGYTF
TGCGCCAGCAGCCAAGCTTTTCGGGGGACAGTTGGCTACACCTTC
>NA|TRBV3-1/TRBV3-2|TRBJ1-2|NA
CASSHSGNYGYTF
TGTGCCAGCAGCCATTCAGGGAACTATGGCTACACCTTC
>NA|TRBV19|TRBJ2-7|NA
CASSVLQGHEQYF
TGTGCCAGTAGTGTTTTACAGGGTCACGAGCAGTACTTC
>TRBD2|TRBV6-2/TRBV6-3|TRBJ2-7|NA
CASSIYGGASSKNEQYF
TGTGCCAGCAGCATCTACGGGGGGGCATCGTCGAAGAACGAGCAGTACTTC
>NA|TRBV6-6|TRBJ2-1|once
CASNLDRNNEQFF
TGTGCCAGCAACCTAGACAGAAACAATGAGCAGTTCTTC
>TRBD1|TRBV6-2/TRBV6-3|TRBJ1-2|NA
CASSQHRDRPYGYTF
TGTGCCAGCAGTCAACACAGGGACAGGCCCTATGGCTACACCTTC
>TRBD1|TRBV5-6|TRBJ2-7|NA
CASSFRTGDYEQYF
TGTGCCAGCAGCTTCCGGACAGGGGACTACGAGCAGTACTTC
>NA|TRBV7-9|TRBJ2-6|NA
CASSSGVSGANVLTF
TGTGCCAGCAGCTCAGGGGTGTCTGGGGCCAACGTCCTGACTTTC
>TRBD1|TRBV2|TRBJ1-6|few
CASTLQTGANSPLHF
TGTGCCAGCACTCTCCAGACAGGGGCTAATTCACCCCTCCACTTT
>NA|TRBV28|TRBJ1-5|few
CASSLWLDSHNQPQHF
TGTGCCAGCAGTTTATGGTTGGACAGTCACAATCAGCCCCAGCATTTT
>NA|TRBV7-9|TRBJ1-3|NA
CASSNDWVLVKGNTIYF
TGTGCCAGCAGCAACGACTGGGTGTTAGTTAAGGGAAACACCATATATTTT
>TRBD1|TRBV6-5|TRBJ1-5|NA
CASRPRQGTGPQHF
TGTGCCAGCAGACCCAGACAGGGTACGGGGCCCCAGCATTTT
>NA|TRBV11-2|TRBJ2-3|once
CASSLDRDTQYF
TGTGCCAGCAGCTTAGATCGTGATACGCAGTATTTT
>NA|TRBV18|TRBJ2-7|NA
CASSPPTAGSYEQYF
TGTGCCAGCTCACCACCGACGGCAGGCTCCTACGAGCAGTACTTC
>NA|TRBV29-1|TRBJ1-1|once
CSVATPPSNTEAFF
TGCAGCGTTGCGACTCCCCCATCGAACACTGAAGCTTTCTTT
>NA|TRBV7-8|TRBJ1-5|NA
CASSLESGSGNQPQHF
TGTGCCAGCAGCTTAGAATCGGGGTCGGGCAATCAGCCCCAGCATTTT
>TRBD1|TRBV28|TRBJ1-5|NA
CASFKPGQGSQPQHF
TGTGCCAGTTTCAAACCGGGACAGGGGAGTCAGCCCCAGCATTTT
>TRBD1|TRBV9|TRBJ1-4|NA
CASSPGTVGEKLFF
TGTGCCAGCAGCCCAGGGACAGTGGGAGAAAAACTGTTTTTT
>TRBD1|TRBV7-6|TRBJ1-1|NA
CASSLASGGQTEAFF
TGTGCCAGCAGCTTAGCTTCAGGGGGCCAGACTGAAGCTTTCTTT
>NA|TRBV11-2|TRBJ2-5|NA
CASSSLRDSRAQETQYF
TGTGCCAGCAGCTCACTCCGGGACTCTCGCGCCCAAGAGACCCAGTACTTC
>TRBD1|TRBV10-3|TRBJ2-3|NA
CAIPRAVRDRGIFADTQYF
TGTGCCATCCCACGAGCAGTCCGGGACAGAGGAATCTTTGCAGATACGCAGTATTTT
>TRBD2|TRBV11-3|TRBJ2-3|NA
CASSSRTSGGSADTQYF
TGTGCCAGCAGCTCACGGACTAGCGGGGGGTCAGCAGATACGCAGTATTTT
>NA|TRBV7-5|TRBJ1-1|NA
CARRRGGTEAFF
TGTGCCAGAAGGCGGGGAGGGACTGAAGCTTTCTTT
>NA|TRBV7-9|TRBJ2-2|NA
CASIGGEGELFF
TGTGCCAGCATTGGGGGCGAGGGGGAGCTGTTTTTT